One sample yielded the 16 T cell receptor beta chains listed below, sequenced in a study of memory CD4+ T cells and cytomegalovirus serostatus. Single viable CD3+CD4+CD8-CD45RO+ cells were sorted as the memory CD4+ T cells. TCRdb's copy holds only in-frame clones and misses some; the assay was immunoSEQ multiplex PCR. The repertoire consists of about 100,000 clones, with 80% occurring once and the leading ten covering approximately 4%. Sequencing was done on a sample of memory CD4+ T cells from blood. These receptors all stem from an adult in good health and CMV-seropositive.

This clone turned up a few times. The chain carries TRBV19 and TRBJ1-4; 9 bases fit TRBD1. Germline lookup yields CDR1 LNHDA and CDR2 SQIVND (reference sequence). CDR3 length: 14 amino acids. V shed 5 bases and J 7 bases; nucleotides not matched to a gene: 5. The CDR3 protein is CASSSRDRVEKLFF. DNA for the CDR3: TGTGCCAGTAGTTCCCGGGACAGGGTTGAAAAACTGTTTTTT.

V gene TRBV6-1 combines with J gene TRBJ2-1; TRBD2 aligns across 10 bases. CDR3 length: 14 residues. After removal of 6 bases from V and 5 bases from J, the junction contained 4 bases not matched to a gene. Germline CDR1 and CDR2: MNHNS and SASEGT. DNA of the CDR3: TGTGCCAGCAGATCCGGGACTAGCGACAATGAGCAGTTCTTC. Amino acids: CASRSGTSDNEQFF.

In its sample, this clone was seen a few times. The V call is TRBV19, the J call TRBJ1-1, with TRBD1 matching over 12 bases. This CDR3 is built from 14 residues. V lost 5 bases, J lost 8 bases, and 6 bases stayed unmatched. Per the germline V gene, CDR1 is LNHDA and CDR2 is SQIVND (reference sequence). Written as DNA, the CDR3 is TGTGCCAGTAGTCAAGGGACAGGGGGCGAAGAAGCTTTCTTT. The encoded protein is CASSQGTGGEEAFF.

This clone appeared once. The V and J genes are TRBV5-4 and TRBJ2-7; a possible D gene is TRBD1 (6 bases). In germline, CDR1 is SGHNT, CDR2 YYREEE (reference sequence). Trimming removed 0 bases from V and 5 bases from J, with 12 bases in between. The CDR3 has 14 residues. The CDR3 sequence: CASSLDRGSDEQYF. In DNA form, the CDR3 reads TGTGCCAGCAGCTTGGATAGGGGGAGCGACGAGCAGTACTTC.

About this clone: Germline is not matched at one junction end, which may reflect a read error. The chain links TRBV6-6 to TRBJ2-1; D might be TRBD1 (6 bases). The CDR3 contains 14 residues. Germline values: CDR1 MNHNY, CDR2 SVGAGI (reference sequence). The CDR3: CASSYSSSTGSPIF. Written as DNA, the CDR3 is TGTGCCAGCAGTTACTCCTCAAGCACAGGGAGTCCGATCTTC.

V is TRBV5-4 and J is TRBJ2-1; 9 nucleotides agree with TRBD2. Germline CDR1 is SGHNT and CDR2 is YYREEE (reference sequence). The CDR3 is 15 amino acids. The V segment lost 4 bases and the J segment 8 bases; nucleotides outside the gene matches: 10. CDR3 coding DNA: TGTGCCAGCAGCCTCTATAGCGGGAGAGGCGATGAGCAGTTCTTC. Encoded protein: CASSLYSGRGDEQFF.

The J gene is TRBJ2-7, the V gene TRBV28, with 9 nucleotides matching TRBD1. CDR1 and CDR2 (germline): MDHEN, SYDVKM. J gave up 0 bases and V 4 bases, and 4 bases lay outside the gene matches. The CDR3 sequence is 15 residues long. The CDR3 sequence: CASSSSGQGSYEQYF. DNA for the CDR3: TGTGCCAGCAGTTCCTCGGGACAGGGCTCCTACGAGCAGTACTTC.

J is TRBJ1-2 and V is TRBV7-3, with 12 bases aligning to TRBD1. This CDR3 has 14 amino acids. Germline V lookup: CDR1 SGHTA, CDR2 FQGTGA. V lost 5 bases to trimming and J lost 8 bases; unmatched junction nucleotides: 6. The CDR3 region has the DNA TGTGCCAGCAGCCCGGGACAGGGGGCGAGAGGCTACACCTTC. This gives the protein CASSPGQGARGYTF.

This rearrangement joins TRBV7-9 to TRBJ2-1; 8 bases align to TRBD2. The CDR3 sequence is 16 residues long. The trim removed 5 bases at V and 7 bases at J, leaving 13 bases unmatched. The V gene's germline CDR1 is SEHNR and CDR2 FQNEAQ (reference sequence). The CDR3 sequence is CASSHSLSGSRNEQFF. DNA of the CDR3: TGTGCCAGCAGCCACTCTTTGAGCGGGAGTAGGAATGAGCAGTTCTTC.

On this clone itself: Other DNA variants within this sample encode the same CDR3. The rearrangement joins TRBV6-4 to TRBJ2-3; D may be TRBD1 (6 bases). The germline CDR1 and CDR2 sequences are MRHNA and SNTAGT. The CDR3 loop spans 13 amino acids. Deletions cut 3 bases from V and 6 bases from J, with 10 bases between. CDR3: CASSEQGGDTQYF. CDR3 nucleotide sequence: TGTGCCAGCAGTGAACAGGGTGGGGATACGCAGTATTTT.

This sequence joins TRBV4-2 and TRBJ2-5; the match to TRBD1 covers 11 bases. The CDR3 loop spans 16 amino acids. J gave up 1 base and V 0 bases, and 1 base lay outside the gene matches. Per germline, CDR1 LGHNA and CDR2 YNFKEQ. The CDR3 loop is CASSQDGTGGQETQYF. CDR3 in DNA: TGTGCCAGCAGCCAAGATGGGACAGGGGGCCAAGAGACCCAGTACTTC.

The chain recombines TRBV5-1 with TRBJ2-7, with D perhaps TRBD1 (6 bases). This CDR3 region has 14 residues. Germline-derived CDR1 and CDR2 are SGHRS and YFSETQ. Trimming left V 4 bases short and J 6 bases short, with 17 bases between. The CDR3 DNA is TGCGCCAGCAGCGGTGAACAGGGAGTAGGCGAGCAGTACTTC. Its translation is CASSGEQGVGEQYF.

The V gene is TRBV30, the J gene TRBJ1-5; the D is unclear. This CDR3 has 13 residues. The germline CDR1 and CDR2 sequences are GTSNPN and SVGIG (reference sequence). V was pared by 5 bases and J by 2 bases, with 10 bases between. CDR3 protein: CAWEPGGNQPQHF. CDR3 in DNA: TGTGCCTGGGAGCCGGGTGGCAATCAGCCCCAGCATTTT.

The J gene is TRBJ2-4, the V gene TRBV28; 9 bases fit TRBD1. CDR1 and CDR2 from the germline V gene are MDHEN and SYDVKM. The CDR3 consists of 16 residues. The CDR3 spells CAPPLGDREVKNIQYF. CDR3 nucleotide sequence: TGTGCTCCTCCCCTCGGGGACAGGGAGGTCAAAAACATTCAGTACTTC.

The gene calls are TRBV7-9 and TRBJ2-3; D is undetermined. Germline assignment: CDR1 SEHNR and CDR2 FQNEAQ (reference sequence). The CDR3 spans 16 residues. Trimming removed 1 base at V and 0 bases at J, with 11 bases between. This chain's CDR3 is CASSLGQTASTDTQYF. CDR3 nucleotide sequence: TGTGCCAGCAGCTTAGGGCAGACCGCAAGCACAGATACGCAGTATTTT.

V usage is TRBV4-2 and J usage is TRBJ2-7; TRBD1 is a possible D gene (5 bases). Trimming removed 0 bases at V and 1 base at J, with 10 bases between. Germline V lookup: CDR1 LGHNA, CDR2 YNFKEQ. The CDR3 has 15 residues. CDR3 nucleotides: TGTGCCAGCAGCCAAGATTTGGCAGGGTCCTACGAGCAGTACTTC. Protein product: CASSQDLAGSYEQYF.